This TCR beta chain was identified during a study of CD8+ T cells in alopecia areata. cDNA serving as the sequencing template came from extracted, reverse transcribed RNA. Sequencing was performed with immunoSEQ multiplex PCR; in TCRdb, only in-frame clones are kept and a portion is missing. The data hold about 130,000 clones, with about 50% observed a single time. V gave up 1 base and J gave up 5 bases, with 24 bases separating them. Germline loops: CDR1 SGHVS, CDR2 FNYEAQ. The CDR3 totals 19 residues. Peripheral blood and lesional scalp punch biopsies came from alopecia areata patients. This clone was recorded a few times.

The V gene is TRBV7-6, the J gene TRBJ2-1; D possibly corresponds to TRBD2 (7 bases). Source: CD8+ T cells sorted from blood, taken at week 0. This TCR was recovered from a human donor with alopecia areata. DNA for the CDR3: TGTGCCAGCAGCTTAGGAGTTGCCGGGGGGCCTTATTCCGACAATGAGCAGTTCTTC. Residues: CASSLGVAGGPYSDNEQFF.